The 24 T cell receptor beta chains below were found in one sample sequenced in a study of blood T cell repertoires in COVID-19. Sequenced by immunoSEQ multiplex PCR; TCRdb stores in-frame clones only, minus some. Of about 220,000 clones in the sample, around 80% were seen once. Source material: peripheral blood. These receptors were collected from a man aged 50-60 years with active or convalescent COVID-19.

The V and J genes are TRBV7-7 and TRBJ2-6; possible D gene TRBD1, 5 bases. Deletions cut 1 base from V and 2 bases from J, with 15 bases between. This CDR3 is 18 amino acids long. CDR1 and CDR2 from the germline V gene are SSHAT and FNYEAQ (reference sequence). In DNA form, the CDR3 reads TGTGCCAGCAGCTTAGAACCTTTTGGGGCCGCTGGGGCCAACGTCCTGACTTTC. As protein: CASSLEPFGAAGANVLTF. Looking up the rest from reference TRBV7-7 and TRBJ2-6 gives the full variable domain: GAGVSQSPRYKVTKRGQDVTLRCDPISSHATLYWYQQALGQGPEFLTYFNYEAQPDKSGLPSDRFSAERPEGSISTLTIQRTEQRDSAMYRCASSLEPFGAAGANVLTFGAGSRLTVL.

J is TRBJ2-7 and V is TRBV12-5, with 12 bases identical to TRBD1. There are 16 residues in the CDR3. Germline V gene sequence: CDR1 LGHNT, CDR2 FRNRAP. Trimming took 2 bases from V and 5 from J; bases not matched to a gene: 7. Here the CDR3 DNA reads TGTGCTAGTGGTTTGCCACCGGGACAGGGGGCTCACGAGCAGTACGTC. Amino acids: CASGLPPGQGAHEQYV.

This chain links TRBV5-1 with TRBJ2-5, with D hard to call. Trimming removed 4 bases from V and 5 bases from J, with 6 bases in between. This CDR3 contains 11 residues. CDR1 is SGHRS and CDR2 is YFSETQ in the germline V gene. In DNA form, the CDR3 reads TGCGCCAGCAGCCCCGGGGAGACCCAGTACTTC. Translated: CASSPGETQYF.

The gene calls are TRBV5-6 and TRBJ2-1, with 9 bases fitting TRBD1. There are 15 residues in the CDR3. The germline V gene encodes CDR1 SGHDT and CDR2 YYEEEE. V lost 4 bases and J lost 8; bases outside the gene matches: 10. This chain's CDR3 is CASSPGTGMWDEQFF. CDR3 in DNA: TGTGCCAGCAGCCCCGGGACAGGGATGTGGGATGAGCAGTTCTTC.

This clone came up a few times. The chain employs TRBV5-1 and TRBJ1-1; D may be TRBD1 (5 bases). V was clipped by 4 bases and J by 3 bases, with 13 bases between them. The CDR3 runs 14 residues. Germline-derived CDR1 and CDR2 are SGHRS and YFSETQ. As DNA, the CDR3 is TGCGCCAGCAGCGGTCAGGGAGGGGACACTGAAGCTTTCTTT. Its protein product is CASSGQGGDTEAFF.

The rearrangement joins TRBV6-4 to TRBJ2-7; D perhaps matches TRBD1 (6 bases). The V and J ends lost 7 bases and 6 bases respectively, with 10 bases between them. The CDR3 consists of 11 residues. Per the germline V gene, CDR1 is MRHNA and CDR2 is SNTAGT. The CDR3 sequence: CASKQGCEQYF. CDR3 DNA: TGTGCCAGCAAACAGGGTTGCGAGCAGTACTTC.

The chain uses TRBV5-4 and TRBJ2-3; D is perhaps TRBD2 (7 bases). This CDR3 is built from 14 residues. CDR1 is SGHNT and CDR2 is YYREEE in the germline V gene (reference sequence). The ends were cut back, 1 base at V and 4 bases at J, with 10 bases in the middle. The CDR3 sequence: CASSLRGGADTQYF. The CDR3 coding sequence is TGTGCCAGCAGCTTGAGAGGGGGGGCAGATACGCAGTATTTT. The full variable domain, its missing parts supplied by reference TRBV5-4 and TRBJ2-3, is ETGVTQSPTHLIKTRGQQVTLRCSSQSGHNTVSWYQQALGQGPQFIFQYYREEENGRGNFPPRFSGLQFPNYSSELNVNALELDDSALYLCASSLRGGADTQYFGPGTRLTVL.

The chain recombines TRBV7-2 with TRBJ1-5; 8 bases map to TRBD1. Losses at the gene ends were 1 base for V and 7 bases for J; bases not matched to a gene: 6. Looked up from germline, CDR1 is SGHTA and CDR2 is FQGNSA. The CDR3 has 15 amino acids. CDR3 in amino acids: CASSLETGVGQPQHF. CDR3 coding DNA: TGTGCCAGCAGCTTAGAGACAGGGGTTGGGCAGCCCCAGCATTTT.

The CDR3 region has the DNA TGTGCCAGTAGGGGGACAGGCGGGAACACTGAAGCTTTCTTT. As protein: CASRGTGGNTEAFF. The chain carries TRBV19 and TRBJ1-1, with 8 bases that match TRBD1. With V trimmed by 6 bases and J by 1 base, 4 bases remained unmatched. The CDR3 spans 14 residues. Germline V CDR1 and CDR2: LNHDA, SQIVND (reference sequence).

This clone was seen only a few times. V is TRBV4-1 and J is TRBJ2-6; 8 positions agree with TRBD1. CDR1 is MGHRA, CDR2 YSYEKL, per germline. The length of the CDR3 is 20 residues. With V trimmed by 8 bases and J by 0 bases, 18 bases remained unmatched. CDR3 coding DNA: TGCGCCAGCGGGGCCTGGAGGGACACAGGGGGTTTCTCTGGGGCCAACGTCCTGACTTTC. The encoded protein is CASGAWRDTGGFSGANVLTF.

This clone showed up just once. The V gene is TRBV7-2, the J gene TRBJ1-3; 10 bases agree with TRBD1. The germline V gene has CDR1 SGHTA and CDR2 FQGNSA. After removal of 6 bases from V and 4 bases from J, the junction contained 3 bases not matched to a gene. The CDR3 length is 14 residues. CDR3 region: CASRLGQGGNTIYF. The CDR3 DNA reads as TGTGCCAGCAGGCTGGGACAGGGGGGAAACACCATATATTTT.

The gene calls are TRBV18 and TRBJ2-1; D may be TRBD1 (6 bases). From germline, CDR1 is KGHSH and CDR2 LQKENI. V lost 5 bases and J 7 bases, leaving 18 bases between the germline ends. CDR3 size: 15 residues. CDR3 loop: CASSKQGSPWNEQFF. DNA for the CDR3: TGTGCCAGCTCAAAACAGGGATCCCCTTGGAATGAGCAGTTCTTC. Based on the CDR3 plus reference TRBV18 and TRBJ2-1, the full variable domain is NAGVMQNPRHLVRRRGQEARLRCSPMKGHSHVYWYRQLPEEGLKFMVYLQKENIIDESGMPKERFSAEFPKEGPSILRIQQVVRGDSAAYFCASSKQGSPWNEQFFGPGTRLTVL.

The chain carries TRBV7-9 and TRBJ2-1, with 7 bases fitting TRBD1. This CDR3 is 12 amino acids long. V dropped 6 bases and J dropped 5; count of bases not matched to a gene: 1. Germline V gene sequence: CDR1 SEHNR, CDR2 FQNEAQ (reference sequence). CDR3 nucleotide sequence: TGTGCCAGCAGACAGGGGAACAATGAGCAGTTCTTC. Its translation: CASRQGNNEQFF. Full variable domain (outside the CDR3, taken from reference TRBV7-9 and TRBJ2-1): DTGVSQNPRHKITKRGQNVTFRCDPISEHNRLYWYRQTLGQGPEFLTYFQNEAQLEKSRLLSDRFSAERPKGSFSTLEIQRTEQGDSAMYLCASRQGNNEQFFGPGTRLTVL.

This chain links TRBV9 with TRBJ2-4; a weak D match, TRBD1 (5 bases). The germline gives CDR1 SGDLS, CDR2 YYNGEE. The V gene lost 9 bases and the J gene lost 0 bases, with 13 bases spanning the gap. The CDR3 is 14 residues long. The DNA of the CDR3 is TGTGCCATCGTCCCCAGGGTAGCCAAAAACATTCAGTACTTC. Its translation: CAIVPRVAKNIQYF.

The J gene is TRBJ1-5, the V gene TRBV19; 7 nucleotides match TRBD1. The CDR3 runs to 17 residues. The junction had 12 bases not matched to a gene; V was cut back by 7 bases and J by 0 bases. The germline CDR1 and CDR2 sequences are LNHDA and SQIVND (reference sequence). In nucleotides, the CDR3 is TGTGCCAGTACCCCTCGACAGGGTTGGGATAGCAATCAGCCCCAGCATTTT. This encodes CASTPRQGWDSNQPQHF.

The chain has TRBV18 and TRBJ1-6, with D unclear. Germline V gene data show CDR1 as KGHSH and CDR2 as LQKENI. This CDR3 is built from 13 residues. Trimming pared 2 bases from V and 8 bases from J, leaving 7 bases between. The CDR3 spells CASSPIADSPLHF. For the CDR3, the DNA is TGTGCCAGCTCACCAATTGCGGATTCACCCCTCCACTTT.

The V call is TRBV19, the J call TRBJ1-1; D is undetermined. From germline, CDR1 is LNHDA and CDR2 SQIVND (reference sequence). The ends were cut back, 7 bases at V and 0 bases at J, with 12 bases in the middle. CDR3 length equals 14 residues. The chain's CDR3 is CASTPWELNTEAFF. CDR3 bases: TGTGCCAGTACCCCATGGGAGTTGAACACTGAAGCTTTCTTT.

The chain recombines TRBV5-1 with TRBJ1-1, with D maybe TRBD1 (6 bases). In germline, CDR1 is SGHRS, CDR2 YFSETQ. V gave up 7 bases and J gave up 8 bases, with 21 bases separating them. This CDR3 spans 14 amino acids. CDR3 DNA sequence: TGCGCCAGCGCCCGTCCGGACAGATCTCCCGAAGCTTTCTTT. Translating gives CASARPDRSPEAFF.

This clone was seen only once. The same CDR3 can be traced to other DNA sequences in this sample. This chain uses TRBV2 with TRBJ1-1, with a possible D match to TRBD1 (5 bases). Per the germline V gene, CDR1 is SNHLY and CDR2 is FYNNEI. This CDR3 contains 13 residues. With 3 bases removed from V and 1 base from J, the gap between germline ends came to 6 bases. The CDR3 loop reads CASSDRENTEAFF. The CDR3 coding sequence is TGTGCCAGCAGTGACAGGGAGAACACTGAAGCTTTCTTT.

The genes are TRBV1 and TRBJ2-5; the listed D gene, TRBD2, was not tested against the DNA. TRBV1 is termed a pseudogene. CDR3 length: 16 residues. The CDR3 DNA reads as TGCACCAGCAGGAGAGGGACTAGCGGAATCCAAGAGACCCAGTACTTC. The encoded protein is CTSRRGTSGIQETQYF.

The chain couples TRBV4-1 to TRBJ2-7; D possibly corresponds to TRBD1 (6 bases). Trimming took 0 bases from V and 0 from J, leaving 15 bases between them. CDR3 size: 17 residues. Germline V gene data show CDR1 as MGHRA and CDR2 as YSYEKL. This chain's CDR3 is CASSQDPYRESSYEQYF. In DNA form, the CDR3 reads TGCGCCAGCAGCCAAGATCCTTACAGGGAGAGCTCCTACGAGCAGTACTTC.

The rearrangement uses TRBV5-4 and TRBJ2-5; possible D gene TRBD2, 6 bases. Deletions cut 6 bases from V and 5 bases from J, with 20 bases between. The CDR3 totals 15 residues. Germline loops: CDR1 SGHNT, CDR2 YYREEE (reference sequence). CDR3 protein: CASKRTGVPGETQYF. The CDR3 bases are TGTGCCAGCAAGAGGACGGGGGTCCCCGGGGAGACCCAGTACTTC.

J is TRBJ2-5 and V is TRBV12-3 or TRBV12-4; D not resolved. The CDR3 has 13 residues. Deletions cut 7 bases from V and 5 bases from J, with 14 bases between. CDR3 region: CASTRDQRETQYF. The CDR3 DNA reads TGTGCCAGCACCAGAGACCAGAGGGAGACCCAGTACTTC.

CDR3 loop: CASSFGSSDTEAFF. DNA of the CDR3: TGCGCCAGCAGCTTCGGGTCGTCAGACACTGAAGCTTTCTTT. The chain is built from TRBV5-1 and TRBJ1-1; D not resolved. This CDR3 comprises 14 residues. V lost 2 bases, J lost 3 bases, and 11 bases lay in between. Germline CDR1 and CDR2: SGHRS and YFSETQ.